This T cell receptor beta chain emerged from a study of blood T cell repertoires in COVID-19. Study information: COVID-19 samples collected from the United States, Italy and Spain covered acute and convalescent phases. From T cells, B-cell-depleted T cells, or PBMCs came the material, which was cDNA or gDNA.

Source study methods: Amplifying reference gene primers gave estimates of nucleated cell counts. TCRdb's copy holds only in-frame clones and misses some; the assay was immunoSEQ multiplex PCR. Clone size and the V and J calls come from that table; the DNA yielded D and trimming. The data show about 57,000 clones, approximately 91% seen once. Trimming stripped 3 bases from V and 1 base from J, with 13 bases between. The germline CDR1 and CDR2 sequences are LNHDA and SQIVND (reference sequence). This CDR3 has 15 amino acids. This clonotype was sampled from a man in his 60s with acute or convalescent COVID-19. This chain links TRBV19 with TRBJ2-7; a weak D match, TRBD1 (7 bases). The sample was peripheral blood. In DNA, the CDR3 is TGTGCCAGTAGTATGGGCAGGGGGGTTTCCTACGAGCAGTACTTC. The encoded protein is CASSMGRGVSYEQYF.